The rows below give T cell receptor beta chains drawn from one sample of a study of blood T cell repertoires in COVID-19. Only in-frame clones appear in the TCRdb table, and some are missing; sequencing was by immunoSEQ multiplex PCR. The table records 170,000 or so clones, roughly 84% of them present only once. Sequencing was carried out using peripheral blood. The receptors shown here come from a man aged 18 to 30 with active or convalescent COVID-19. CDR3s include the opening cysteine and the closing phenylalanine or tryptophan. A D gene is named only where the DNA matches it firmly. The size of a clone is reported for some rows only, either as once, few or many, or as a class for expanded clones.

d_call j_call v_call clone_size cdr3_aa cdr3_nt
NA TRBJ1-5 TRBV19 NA CASSIQGYNQPQHF TGTGCCAGTAGTATACAGGGATATAATCAGCCCCAGCATTTT
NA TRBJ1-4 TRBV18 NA CASSRRQDNEKLFF TGTGCCAGCTCACGGAGACAGGATAATGAAAAACTGTTTTTT
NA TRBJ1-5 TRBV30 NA CACAGQSNQPQHF TGTGCCTGCGCAGGACAGAGCAATCAGCCCCAGCATTTT
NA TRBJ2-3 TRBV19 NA CASRRTSGTDTQYF TGTGCCAGTAGGCGGACAAGTGGCACAGATACGCAGTATTTT
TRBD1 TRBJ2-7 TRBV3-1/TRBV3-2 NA CASSQTETGARYF TGTGCCAGCAGCCAAACAGAAACAGGGGCTCGGTACTTC
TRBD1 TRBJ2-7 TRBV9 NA CASSDRDRAIYEQYF TGTGCCAGCAGCGACCGGGACAGGGCGATCTACGAGCAGTACTTC
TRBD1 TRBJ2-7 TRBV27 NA CASSIRPTPDRDEQYF TGTGCCAGCAGTATCCGACCAACACCTGACAGGGACGAGCAGTACTTC
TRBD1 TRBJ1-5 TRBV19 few CASSMGQGYQPQHF TGTGCCAGTAGTATGGGACAGGGGTACCAGCCCCAGCATTTT
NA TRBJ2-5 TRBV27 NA CASSLGRGETQYF TGTGCCAGCAGTTTAGGCAGGGGAGAGACCCAGTACTTC
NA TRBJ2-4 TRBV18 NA CASSPSDTPGIQYF TGTGCCAGCTCACCGTCGGATACGCCGGGCATTCAGTACTTC
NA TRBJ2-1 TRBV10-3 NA CAISESGTSQAYNEQFF TGTGCCATCAGTGAGTCCGGGACAAGCCAAGCGTACAATGAGCAGTTCTTC
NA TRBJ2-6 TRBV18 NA CASSPQTGRVGTGANVLTF TGTGCCAGCTCACCACAGACAGGACGCGTCGGAACTGGGGCCAACGTCCTGACTTTC
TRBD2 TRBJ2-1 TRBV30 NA CAWTSGIINEQFF TGTGCCTGGACTAGCGGGATCATCAATGAGCAGTTCTTC
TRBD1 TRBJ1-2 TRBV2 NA CASRAGTAHYGYTF TGTGCCAGCAGAGCCGGGACAGCTCACTATGGCTACACCTTC
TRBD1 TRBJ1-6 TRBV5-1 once CASSYRTGSDSPLHF TGCGCCAGCAGTTATAGGACAGGGAGTGATTCACCCCTCCACTTT
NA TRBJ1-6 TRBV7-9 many CASSLGSGFYNSPLHF TGTGCCAGCAGCTTAGGATCCGGTTTCTATAATTCACCCCTCCACTTT
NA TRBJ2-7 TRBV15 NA CATSREARSEQYF TGTGCCACCAGCAGAGAGGCTAGAAGCGAGCAGTACTTC
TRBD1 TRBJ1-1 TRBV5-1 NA CASSPGQVWNTEAFF TGCGCCAGCAGCCCCGGACAGGTCTGGAACACTGAAGCTTTCTTT
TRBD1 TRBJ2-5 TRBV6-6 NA CASSYGRGRETQYF TGTGCCAGCAGTTACGGAAGGGGGCGAGAGACCCAGTACTTC
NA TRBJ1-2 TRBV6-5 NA CASSNQVTWGGGYTF TGTGCCAGCAGTAATCAGGTTACGTGGGGAGGAGGCTACACCTTC
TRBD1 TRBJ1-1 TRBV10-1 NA CASSVTGGIGTEAFF TGCGCCAGCAGTGTTACAGGGGGCATCGGCACTGAAGCTTTCTTT
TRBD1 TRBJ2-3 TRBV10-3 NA CAMGQGTGGYTQYF TGTGCCATGGGACAGGGGACCGGGGGGTATACGCAGTATTTT
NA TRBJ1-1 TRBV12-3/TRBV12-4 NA CASRLTGNTEAFF TGTGCCAGCAGGTTGACGGGGAACACTGAAGCTTTCTTT
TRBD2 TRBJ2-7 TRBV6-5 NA CASSLRRGGYEQYF TGTGCCAGCAGTCTGAGACGGGGGGGGTACGAGCAGTACTTC
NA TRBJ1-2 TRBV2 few CASSFRPQGNYGYTF TGTGCCAGCAGTTTCAGACCACAGGGAAACTATGGCTACACCTTC
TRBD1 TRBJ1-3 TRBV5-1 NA CASSKGTAGNTIYF TGCGCCAGCAGCAAGGGGACAGCCGGAAACACCATATATTTT
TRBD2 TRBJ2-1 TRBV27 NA CASSLLGGRRGNEQFF TGTGCCAGCAGTTTATTGGGCGGGAGGAGAGGAAATGAGCAGTTCTTC
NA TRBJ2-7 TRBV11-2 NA CASSGTESYEQYF TGTGCCAGCAGCGGGACTGAGTCCTACGAGCAGTACTTC
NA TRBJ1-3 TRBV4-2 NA CASSQRRVSDSGNTIYF TGTGCCAGCAGCCAACGCAGGGTATCAGACTCTGGAAACACCATATATTTT
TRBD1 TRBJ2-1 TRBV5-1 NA CASSLPGQGAHEQFF TGCGCCAGCAGCCTGCCGGGACAGGGGGCCCATGAGCAGTTCTTC
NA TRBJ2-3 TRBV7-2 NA CASSLTNSPNTQYF TGTGCCAGCAGTTTGACAAATTCCCCGAATACGCAGTATTTT